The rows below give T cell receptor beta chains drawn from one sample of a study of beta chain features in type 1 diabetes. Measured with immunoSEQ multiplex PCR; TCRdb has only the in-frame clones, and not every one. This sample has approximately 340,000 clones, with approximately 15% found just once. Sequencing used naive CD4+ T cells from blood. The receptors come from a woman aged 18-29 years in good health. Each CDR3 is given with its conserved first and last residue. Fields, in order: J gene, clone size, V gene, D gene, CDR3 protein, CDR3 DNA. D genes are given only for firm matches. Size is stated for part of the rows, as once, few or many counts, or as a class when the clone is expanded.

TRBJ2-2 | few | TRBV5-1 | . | CASRGVQTNTGELFF | TGCGCCAGCAGAGGTGTACAGACGAACACCGGGGAGCTGTTTTTT
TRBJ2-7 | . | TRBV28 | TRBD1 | CASREPGDRTYEQYF | TGTGCCAGCCGTGAACCCGGGGACAGGACATACGAGCAGTACTTC
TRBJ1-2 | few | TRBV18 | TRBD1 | CASSPPRQGSYGYTF | TGTGCCAGCTCACCACCGCGACAGGGAAGCTATGGCTACACCTTC
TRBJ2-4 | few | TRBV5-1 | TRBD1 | CASSFGTVLAKNIQYF | TGCGCCAGCAGCTTCGGGACAGTTTTAGCCAAAAACATTCAGTACTTC
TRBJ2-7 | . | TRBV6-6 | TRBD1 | CASSGQGNLDHEQYF | TGTGCCAGCAGCGGACAGGGGAACCTTGACCACGAGCAGTACTTC
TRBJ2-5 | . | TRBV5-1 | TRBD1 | CASSLASGGVETQYF | TGCGCCAGCAGCTTGGCCTCAGGGGGAGTCGAGACCCAGTACTTC
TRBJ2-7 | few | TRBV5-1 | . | CASSPGHSYEQYF | TGCGCCAGCAGCCCGGGACACTCCTACGAGCAGTACTTC
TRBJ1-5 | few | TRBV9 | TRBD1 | CASSDRGSNQPQHF | TGTGCCAGTTCGGACAGGGGAAGCAATCAGCCCCAGCATTTT
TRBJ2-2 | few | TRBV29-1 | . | CSALGGTVNTGELFF | TGCAGCGCGCTTGGCGGGACCGTAAACACCGGGGAGCTGTTTTTT
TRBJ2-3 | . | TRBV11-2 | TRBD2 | CASSPGLGADTQYF | TGTGCCAGCAGCCCGGGACTAGGAGCCGATACGCAGTATTTT
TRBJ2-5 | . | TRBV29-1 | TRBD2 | CSVEVLAGMEETQYF | TGCAGCGTTGAAGTGTTAGCGGGAATGGAAGAGACCCAGTACTTC
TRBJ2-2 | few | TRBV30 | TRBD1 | CAERTGNTGELFF | TGTGCCGAAAGGACAGGGAACACCGGGGAGCTGTTTTTT
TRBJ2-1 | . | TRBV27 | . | CASSFQATAREQFF | TGTGCCAGCAGTTTCCAGGCGACGGCCCGAGAGCAGTTCTTC
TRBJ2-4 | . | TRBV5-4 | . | CASSLQGTKNIQYF | TGTGCCAGCAGCTTACAGGGTACCAAAAACATTCAGTACTTC
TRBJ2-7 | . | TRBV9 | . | CASTPDGQSSYEQYF | TGTGCCAGCACTCCCGATGGACAGAGCTCCTACGAGCAGTACTTC
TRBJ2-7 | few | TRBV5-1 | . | CASSRGRDYEQYF | TGCGCCAGCAGCCGCGGACGGGACTACGAGCAGTACTTC
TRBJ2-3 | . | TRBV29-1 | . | CSVDPAGTDTQYF | TGCAGCGTTGATCCAGCGGGCACAGATACGCAGTATTTT
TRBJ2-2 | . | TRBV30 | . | CAWSLNTGELFF | TGTGCCTGGAGTTTAAACACCGGGGAGCTGTTTTTT
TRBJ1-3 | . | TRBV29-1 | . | CSVDSDSGNTIYF | TGCAGCGTAGACAGCGACTCTGGAAACACCATATATTTT
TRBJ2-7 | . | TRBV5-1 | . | CASSLTGMASYEQYF | TGCGCCAGCAGCTTAACCGGGATGGCGTCCTACGAGCAGTACTTC
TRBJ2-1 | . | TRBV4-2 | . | CASSQALRRGGGAYNEQFF | TGTGCCAGCAGCCAAGCCCTGCGGCGAGGGGGGGGCGCCTACAATGAGCAGTTCTTC
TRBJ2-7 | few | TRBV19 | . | CASSISGSDSYEQYF | TGTGCCAGTAGTATAAGCGGCTCAGACTCCTACGAGCAGTACTTC
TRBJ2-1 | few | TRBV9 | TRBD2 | CASSSGTSGRAYNEQFF | TGTGCCAGCAGCTCGGGGACTAGCGGGAGGGCATACAATGAGCAGTTCTTC
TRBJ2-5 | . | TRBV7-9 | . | CASSSQGIETQYF | TGTGCCAGCAGCTCACAGGGTATAGAGACCCAGTACTTC
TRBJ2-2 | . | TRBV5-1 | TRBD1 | CASSLRGQLNTGELFF | TGCGCCAGCAGCTTGAGGGGACAGCTGAACACCGGGGAGCTGTTTTTT
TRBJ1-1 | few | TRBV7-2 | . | CASSPRSGMNTEAFF | TGTGCCAGCAGCCCCCGGTCAGGCATGAACACTGAAGCTTTCTTT
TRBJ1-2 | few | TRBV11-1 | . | CASTDGGGDGYTF | TGTGCCAGCACGGACGGGGGGGGAGATGGCTACACCTTC
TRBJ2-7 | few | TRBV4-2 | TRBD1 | CASSPTGDSSYEQYF | TGTGCCAGCAGCCCGACAGGGGATAGCTCCTACGAGCAGTACTTC
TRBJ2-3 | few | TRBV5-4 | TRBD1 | CASSSTGGRDTQYF | TGTGCCAGCAGCTCCACAGGGGGCAGGGATACGCAGTATTTT
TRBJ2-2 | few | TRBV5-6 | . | CASSYRFTGELFF | TGTGCCAGCAGCTACAGGTTCACCGGGGAGCTGTTTTTT
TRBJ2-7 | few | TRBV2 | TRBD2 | CASSWTSVSSYEQYF | TGTGCCAGCAGCTGGACTAGCGTAAGCTCCTACGAGCAGTACTTC
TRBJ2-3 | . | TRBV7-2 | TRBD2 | CASSLMTSVWDTQYF | TGTGCCAGCAGCTTAATGACTAGCGTGTGGGATACGCAGTATTTT
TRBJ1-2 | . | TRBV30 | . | CAWSVRGGKDYGYTF | TGTGCCTGGAGTGTGCGAGGGGGAAAGGACTATGGCTACACCTTC
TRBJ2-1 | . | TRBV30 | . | CAWSRGSYNEQFF | TGTGCCTGGAGTCGAGGGTCCTACAATGAGCAGTTCTTC
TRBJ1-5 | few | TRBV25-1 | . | CASSDGRGLSSNQPQHF | TGTGCCAGCAGTGATGGGAGGGGCTTAAGTAGCAATCAGCCCCAGCATTTT
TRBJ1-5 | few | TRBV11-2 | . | CASSLDRGQPQHF | TGTGCCAGCAGCTTAGATCGAGGTCAGCCCCAGCATTTT
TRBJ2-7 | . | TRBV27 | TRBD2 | CASSLSAAGLASYEQYF | TGTGCCAGCAGTTTGTCGGCTGCCGGACTAGCGTCCTACGAGCAGTACTTC
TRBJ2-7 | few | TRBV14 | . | CASSQVWPALSSYEQYF | TGTGCCAGCAGCCAAGTTTGGCCAGCGCTAAGCTCCTACGAGCAGTACTTC
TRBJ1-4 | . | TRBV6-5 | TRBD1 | CASSSGQGRVEKLFF | TGTGCCAGCAGTAGCGGACAGGGAAGGGTTGAAAAACTGTTTTTT
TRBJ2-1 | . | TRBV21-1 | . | CASSGRLAGEEQFF | TGTGCCAGCAGCGGAAGACTAGCGGGTGAGGAGCAGTTCTTC
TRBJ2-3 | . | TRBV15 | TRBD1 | CATSRVRGTGGVTDTQYF | TGTGCCACCAGCAGAGTACGAGGGACAGGGGGAGTCACAGATACGCAGTATTTT
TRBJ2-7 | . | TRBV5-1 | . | CASSFDSDNEQYF | TGCGCCAGCAGCTTTGACAGCGACAACGAGCAGTACTTC
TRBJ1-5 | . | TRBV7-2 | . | CASSLQASNQPQHF | TGTGCCAGCAGCTTACAAGCTAGCAATCAGCCCCAGCATTTT
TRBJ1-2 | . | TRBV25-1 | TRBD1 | CASSLGGAGYGYTF | TGTGCCAGCAGCCTAGGGGGCGCTGGGTATGGCTACACCTTC
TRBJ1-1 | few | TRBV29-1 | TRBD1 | CSVRPGQGAYEAFF | TGCAGCGTCAGACCGGGACAGGGGGCATATGAAGCTTTCTTT
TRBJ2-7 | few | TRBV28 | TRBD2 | CASSPSGAFYEQYF | TGTGCCAGCAGTCCTAGCGGAGCTTTCTACGAGCAGTACTTC
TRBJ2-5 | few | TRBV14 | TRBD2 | CASSQDRGLAETQYF | TGTGCCAGCAGCCAAGATAGGGGACTAGCAGAGACCCAGTACTTC
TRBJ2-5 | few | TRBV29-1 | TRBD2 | CSVVVGAGVPETQYF | TGCAGCGTTGTTGTCGGCGCGGGAGTACCAGAGACCCAGTACTTC
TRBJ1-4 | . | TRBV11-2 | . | CASSPSRGGKLFF | TGTGCCAGCAGCCCGAGTAGAGGGGGAAAACTGTTTTTT
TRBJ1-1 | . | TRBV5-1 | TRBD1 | CASSPPGQGQNTEAFF | TGCGCCAGCAGCCCGCCGGGACAGGGCCAGAACACTGAAGCTTTCTTT
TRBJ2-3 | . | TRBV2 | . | CATASQRSTDTQYF | TGTGCCACAGCATCTCAGCGGAGCACAGATACGCAGTATTTT
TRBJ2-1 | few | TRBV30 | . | CAWSVTPSNNEQFF | TGTGCCTGGAGTGTTACACCCTCCAACAATGAGCAGTTCTTC